This record covers a single TCR beta chain. The CDR3 sequence is 14 residues long. Germline-derived CDR1 and CDR2 are SGHRS and YFSETQ. V dropped 6 bases and J dropped 2; count of bases not matched to a gene: 5. The data were obtained in a study of technical replicates of blood from several donors. Clones were sequenced by immunoSEQ multiplex PCR, and TCRdb holds only the in-frame ones, with some missing. Of nearly 70,000 clones listed, more than 85% are singletons. This TCR was sampled from a human donor in good health. Some clones in this sample may be carry-over from other donors' samples. Input material: PBMCs. The chain employs TRBV5-1 and TRBJ2-7; 10 bases line up with TRBD2. The CDR3, as DNA: TGCGCCAGCAAGGAAGCGGGAGGGCCCTACGAGCAGTACTTC. Its translation: CASKEAGGPYEQYF.